This T cell receptor (beta chain) emerged from a study of immune evolution from preneoplasia to lung adenocarcinoma. Profiling relied on immunoSEQ multiplex PCR, and the TCRdb table lists in-frame clones only, not all of them. The data hold about 3,400 clones, with 60% to 85% observed a single time. Between the mid-2010s and the late 2010s, patients underwent resection in Japan or China. Trimming left V 1 base short and J 3 bases short, with 12 bases between. Germline loops: CDR1 LGHNA, CDR2 YNFKEQ. The CDR3 extends over 15 amino acids. This clone was recorded a few times. The chain uses TRBV4-2 and TRBJ1-1; no reliable D call. The receptor comes from a person between 65 and 80 years old with lung adenocarcinoma. Specimen: FFPE atypical adenomatous hyperplasia tissue from the lung. The subset was: atypical adenomatous hyperplasia (AAH), lung preneoplasia. DNA of the CDR3: TGTGCCAGCAGCCAAGGTCTGGTAGAGTACACTGAAGCTTTCTTT. Protein: CASSQGLVEYTEAFF.